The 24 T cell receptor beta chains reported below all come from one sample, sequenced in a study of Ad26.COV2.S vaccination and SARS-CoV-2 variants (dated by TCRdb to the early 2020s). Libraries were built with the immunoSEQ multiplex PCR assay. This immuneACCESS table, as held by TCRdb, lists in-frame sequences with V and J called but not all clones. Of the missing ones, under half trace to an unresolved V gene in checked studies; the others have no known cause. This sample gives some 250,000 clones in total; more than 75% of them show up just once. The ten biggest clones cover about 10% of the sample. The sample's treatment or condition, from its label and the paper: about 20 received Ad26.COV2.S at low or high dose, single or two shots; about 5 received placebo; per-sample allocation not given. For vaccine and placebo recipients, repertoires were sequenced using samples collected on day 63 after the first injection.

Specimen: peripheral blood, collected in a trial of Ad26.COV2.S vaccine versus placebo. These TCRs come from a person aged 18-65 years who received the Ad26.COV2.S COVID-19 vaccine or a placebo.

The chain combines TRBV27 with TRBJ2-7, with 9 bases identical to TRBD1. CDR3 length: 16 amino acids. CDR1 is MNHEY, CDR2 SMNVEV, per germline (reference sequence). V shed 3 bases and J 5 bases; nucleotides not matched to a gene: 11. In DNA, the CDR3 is TGTGCCAGCAGTTTCCGACCGGGACAGGGTCTGCACGAGCAGTACTTC. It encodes CASSFRPGQGLHEQYF.

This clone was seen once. CDR3 loop: CASSPPGVQETQYF. The CDR3, as DNA: TGTGCCAGCTCACCACCCGGGGTGCAAGAGACCCAGTACTTC. The rearrangement uses TRBV18 and TRBJ2-5; the D gene is possibly TRBD2 (5 bases). Trimming pared 0 bases from V and 2 bases from J, leaving 7 bases between. Germline lookup yields CDR1 KGHSH and CDR2 LQKENI. The CDR3 runs 14 residues. Supplemented by reference TRBV18 and TRBJ2-5, the full variable domain reads NAGVMQNPRHLVRRRGQEARLRCSPMKGHSHVYWYRQLPEEGLKFMVYLQKENIIDESGMPKERFSAEFPKEGPSILRIQQVVRGDSAAYFCASSPPGVQETQYFGPGTRLLVL.

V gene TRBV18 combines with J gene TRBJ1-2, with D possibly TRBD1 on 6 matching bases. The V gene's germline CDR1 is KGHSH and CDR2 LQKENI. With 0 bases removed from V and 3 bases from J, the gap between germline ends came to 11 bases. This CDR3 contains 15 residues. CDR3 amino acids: CASSPPRGQDYGYTF. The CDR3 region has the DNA TGTGCCAGCTCACCACCCAGGGGCCAGGACTATGGCTACACCTTC.

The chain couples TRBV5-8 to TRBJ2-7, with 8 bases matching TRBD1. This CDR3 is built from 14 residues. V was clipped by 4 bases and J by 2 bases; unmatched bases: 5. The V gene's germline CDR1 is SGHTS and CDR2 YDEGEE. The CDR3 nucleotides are TGTGCCAGCAGCATCGGACAGGGCACCTACGAGCAGTACTTC. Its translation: CASSIGQGTYEQYF.

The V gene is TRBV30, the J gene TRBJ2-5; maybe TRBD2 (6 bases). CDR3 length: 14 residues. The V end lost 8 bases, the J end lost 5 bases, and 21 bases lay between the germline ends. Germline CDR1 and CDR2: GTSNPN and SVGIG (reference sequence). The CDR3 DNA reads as TGTGCCGGAGGGGTCGTCGCCGAGCGGGAGACCCAGTACTTC. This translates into CAGGVVAERETQYF.

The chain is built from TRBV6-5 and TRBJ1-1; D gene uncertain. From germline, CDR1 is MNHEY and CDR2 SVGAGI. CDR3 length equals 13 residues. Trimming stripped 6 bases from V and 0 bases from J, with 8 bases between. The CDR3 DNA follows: TGTGCCAGCAGACCTGGCATGAACACTGAAGCTTTCTTT. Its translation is CASRPGMNTEAFF.

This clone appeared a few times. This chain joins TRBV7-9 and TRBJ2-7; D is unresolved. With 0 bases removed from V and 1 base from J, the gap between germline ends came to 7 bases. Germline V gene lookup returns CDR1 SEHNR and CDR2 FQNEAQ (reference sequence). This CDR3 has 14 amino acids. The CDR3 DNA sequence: TGTGCCAGCAGCTTAGCTGCCATTTCCTACGAGCAGTACTTC. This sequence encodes CASSLAAISYEQYF.

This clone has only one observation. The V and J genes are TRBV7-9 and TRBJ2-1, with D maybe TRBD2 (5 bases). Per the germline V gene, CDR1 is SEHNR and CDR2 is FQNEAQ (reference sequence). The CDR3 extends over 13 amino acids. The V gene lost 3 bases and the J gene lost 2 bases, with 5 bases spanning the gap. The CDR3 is CASSFGTYNEQFF. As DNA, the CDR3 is TGTGCCAGCAGCTTCGGGACCTACAATGAGCAGTTCTTC.

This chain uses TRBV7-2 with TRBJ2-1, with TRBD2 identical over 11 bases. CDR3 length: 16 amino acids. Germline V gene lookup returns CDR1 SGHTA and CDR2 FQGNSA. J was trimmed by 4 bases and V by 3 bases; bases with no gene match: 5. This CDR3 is CASSLTSGDRYNEQFF. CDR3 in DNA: TGTGCCAGCAGCTTGACTAGCGGGGACAGGTACAATGAGCAGTTCTTC.

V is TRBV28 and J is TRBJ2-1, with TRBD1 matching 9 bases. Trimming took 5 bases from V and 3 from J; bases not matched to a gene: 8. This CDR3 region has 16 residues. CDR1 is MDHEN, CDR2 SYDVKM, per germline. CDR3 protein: CASSPMTGGGYNEQFF. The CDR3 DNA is TGTGCCAGCAGTCCCATGACAGGGGGGGGCTACAATGAGCAGTTCTTC.

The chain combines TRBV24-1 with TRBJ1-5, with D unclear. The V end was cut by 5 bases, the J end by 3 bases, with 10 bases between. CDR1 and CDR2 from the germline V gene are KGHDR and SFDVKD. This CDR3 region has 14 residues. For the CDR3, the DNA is TGTGCCACCAGTGGGGTGGAGTTCAATCAGCCCCAGCATTTT. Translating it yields CATSGVEFNQPQHF.

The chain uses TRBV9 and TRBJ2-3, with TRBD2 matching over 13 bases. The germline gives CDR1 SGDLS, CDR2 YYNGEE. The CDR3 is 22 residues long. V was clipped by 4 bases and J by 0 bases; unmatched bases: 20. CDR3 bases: TGTGCCAGCAGCCTACGTAGTCTTTCCGGGACTAGCGGGAAGTTCAGCACAGATACGCAGTATTTT. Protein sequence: CASSLRSLSGTSGKFSTDTQYF.

In DNA, the CDR3 is TGCGCCAGCAGCCCACTAGCGGGGGGGCCCCACGAGCAGTACTTC. This encodes CASSPLAGGPHEQYF. The chain uses TRBV4-1 and TRBJ2-7, with 13 nucleotides matching TRBD2. The junction had 5 bases not matched to a gene; V was cut back by 4 bases and J by 5 bases. CDR3 length: 15 residues. The germline V gene has CDR1 MGHRA and CDR2 YSYEKL.

CDR3 sequence: CASSLTETVRWAFF. In DNA, the CDR3 is TGTGCCAGCAGCTTAACGGAGACGGTCCGGTGGGCTTTCTTT. The V call is TRBV7-8, the J call TRBJ1-1; D unclear. Trimming pared 2 bases from V and 11 bases from J, leaving 18 bases between. Germline CDR1 SGHVS, CDR2 FQNEAQ. This CDR3 region has 14 residues.

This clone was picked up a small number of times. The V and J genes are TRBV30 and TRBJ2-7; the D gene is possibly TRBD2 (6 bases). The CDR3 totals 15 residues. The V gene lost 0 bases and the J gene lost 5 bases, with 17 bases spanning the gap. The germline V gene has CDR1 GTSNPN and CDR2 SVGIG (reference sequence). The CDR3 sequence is CAWSVLGREVDEQYF. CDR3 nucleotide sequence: TGTGCCTGGAGTGTCCTGGGCAGGGAGGTGGACGAGCAGTACTTC.

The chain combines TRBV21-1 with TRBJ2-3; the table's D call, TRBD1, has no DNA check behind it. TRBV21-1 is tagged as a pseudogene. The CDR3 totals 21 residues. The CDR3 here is CASSSAGTGGLVRGRTDTQYF. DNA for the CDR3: TGTGCCAGCAGCTCCGCCGGGACAGGGGGTCTGGTGAGGGGCCGCACAGATACGCAGTATTTT.

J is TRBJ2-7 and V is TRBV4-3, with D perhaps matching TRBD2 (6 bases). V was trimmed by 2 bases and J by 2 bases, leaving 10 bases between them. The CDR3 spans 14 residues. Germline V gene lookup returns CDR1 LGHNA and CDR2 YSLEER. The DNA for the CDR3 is TGCGCCAGCAGCCAATTCGGGGGTCCCTACGAGCAGTACTTC. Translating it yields CASSQFGGPYEQYF.

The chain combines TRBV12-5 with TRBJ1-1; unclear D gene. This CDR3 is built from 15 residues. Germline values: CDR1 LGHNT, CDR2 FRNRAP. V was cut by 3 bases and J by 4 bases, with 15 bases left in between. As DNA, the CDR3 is TGTGCTAGTGGTTTAACTGAGGGTAGAATCACTGAAGCTTTCTTT. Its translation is CASGLTEGRITEAFF.

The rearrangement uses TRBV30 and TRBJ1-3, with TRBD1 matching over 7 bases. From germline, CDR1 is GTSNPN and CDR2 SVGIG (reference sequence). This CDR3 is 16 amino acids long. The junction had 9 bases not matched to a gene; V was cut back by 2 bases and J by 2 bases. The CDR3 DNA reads TGTGCCTGGAGTTACACGGGACAGAAGACTGGAAACACCATATATTTT. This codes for CAWSYTGQKTGNTIYF.

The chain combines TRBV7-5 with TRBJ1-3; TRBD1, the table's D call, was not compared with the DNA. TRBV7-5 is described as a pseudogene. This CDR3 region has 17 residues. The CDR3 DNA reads TGTGCCAGAAGCTCGGGACAGGGAAGATCGCGTGGAAACACCATATATTTT. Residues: CARSSGQGRSRGNTIYF.

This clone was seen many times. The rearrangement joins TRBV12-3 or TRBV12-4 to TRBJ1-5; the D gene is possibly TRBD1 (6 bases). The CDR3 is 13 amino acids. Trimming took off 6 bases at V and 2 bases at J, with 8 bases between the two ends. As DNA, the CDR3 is TGTGCCAGCAGCAGGGGTGGCAATCAGCCCCAGCATTTT. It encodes CASSRGGNQPQHF.

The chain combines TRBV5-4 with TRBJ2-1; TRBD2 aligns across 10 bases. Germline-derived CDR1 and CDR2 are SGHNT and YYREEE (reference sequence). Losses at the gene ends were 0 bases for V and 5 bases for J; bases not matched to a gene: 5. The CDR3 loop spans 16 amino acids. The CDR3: CASSLEPGLANNEQFF. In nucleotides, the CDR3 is TGTGCCAGCAGCTTGGAGCCGGGACTAGCGAACAATGAGCAGTTCTTC. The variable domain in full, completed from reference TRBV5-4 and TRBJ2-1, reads ETGVTQSPTHLIKTRGQQVTLRCSSQSGHNTVSWYQQALGQGPQFIFQYYREEENGRGNFPPRFSGLQFPNYSSELNVNALELDDSALYLCASSLEPGLANNEQFFGPGTRLTVL.

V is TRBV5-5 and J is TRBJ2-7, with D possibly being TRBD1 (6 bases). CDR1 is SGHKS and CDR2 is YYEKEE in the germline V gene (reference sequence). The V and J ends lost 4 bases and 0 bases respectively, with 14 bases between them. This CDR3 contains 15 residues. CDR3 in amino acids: CASSPGQLNSYEQYF. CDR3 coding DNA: TGTGCCAGCAGCCCTGGACAGCTAAACTCCTACGAGCAGTACTTC.

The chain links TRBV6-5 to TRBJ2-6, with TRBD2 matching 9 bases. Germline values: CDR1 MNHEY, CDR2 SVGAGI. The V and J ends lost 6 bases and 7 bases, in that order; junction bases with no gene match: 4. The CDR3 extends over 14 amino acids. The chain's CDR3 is CASRPGLAANVLTF. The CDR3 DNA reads TGTGCCAGCAGGCCGGGACTAGCTGCCAACGTCCTGACTTTC.